The clone carrying this T cell receptor beta chain was counted many times. These data come from a study of T cells in Graves' hyperthyroidism and ophthalmopathy. The investigators amplified TCR beta CDR3 regions from RNA transcripts. Using the HTBI primer set, a first-round RT-PCR was run on the TCR CDR3. TCRdb analysed the multiplex PCR reads with MiXCR anew, one entry per CDR3 protein. The sample records 250,000 to 400,000 distinct CDR3 sequences, roughly an eighth being singletons. The study left out patients who had uncontrolled infection, other autoimmune disease, pregnancy or lactation. Sequencing used blood. This TCR came from a woman in her thirties or forties with Graves' ophthalmopathy.

DNA for the CDR3: TGTGCCAGCAGTGATGGGACAGGCTATGGCTACACCTTC. Residues: CASSDGTGYGYTF. The chain couples TRBV6-1 to TRBJ1-2; 8 bases map to TRBD1. This CDR3 comprises 13 residues. Germline V gene sequence: CDR1 MNHNS, CDR2 SASEGT. V shed 3 bases and J 4 bases; nucleotides not matched to a gene: 1.